The T cell receptor (beta chain) under discussion was sequenced for a study of blood T cell repertoires in COVID-19. Study details: Sites in the United States, Italy and Spain provided acute and convalescent COVID-19 samples.

Germline V lookup: CDR1 SGHVS, CDR2 FNYEAQ. Unmatched junction bases numbered 15, after V lost 5 bases and J lost 1 base. The CDR3 consists of 20 residues. As processed by the authors: The authors estimated nucleated cell counts from reference gene primer amplification. Sequencing used immunoSEQ multiplex PCR; TCRdb keeps in-frame clones, though not all of them. That table is the source of V, J and clone size, and D and trimming were worked out from the DNA. This sample carries roughly 150,000 clones, about 79% of them seen once, and the ten largest clones take almost 10%. V is TRBV7-6 and J is TRBJ2-6; 9 positions agree with TRBD2. Sequenced input: peripheral blood. The source of this sequence is a woman in her forties or fifties with acute or convalescent COVID-19. CDR3 nucleotides: TGTGCCAGCAGCCCTAATGCGGGACTAGCTAGGGTTTCTGGGGCCAACGTCCTGACTTTC. It specifies CASSPNAGLARVSGANVLTF.